This T cell receptor (beta chain) originates from a study of T cell responses to AZD1222 COVID-19 vaccine. Background on the study: Both about-4-week and about-12-week second-dose recipients were combined.

In germline, CDR1 is SGHVS, CDR2 FQNEAQ. The CDR3 runs to 14 residues. The germline V and J ends were trimmed by 5 bases and 8 bases, with 15 bases remaining between them. Points on this clone: Its antigen is as yet unknown.

Method: immunoSEQ multiplex PCR; TCRdb's copy keeps in-frame clones and lacks some. The table has approximately 74,000 clones, roughly 80% seen once. General observations from the study: A rise in Spike-specific TCR breadth and depth followed two AZD1222 doses. White British donors predominated, females outnumbered males, and clonal diversity was possibly underestimated. Close to half of spike-specific TCRs reportedly recognize unmutated variant regions.

The source is an adult in good health. Sequencing was performed on peripheral blood, taken on day 0 of AZD1222 vaccination. V is TRBV7-8 and J is TRBJ1-4; maybe TRBD1 (5 bases). Written as DNA, the CDR3 is TGTGCCAGCAGCCGAGCAAGGGGTGAAGAAAAACTGTTTTTT. Its translation: CASSRARGEEKLFF.